This T cell receptor (beta chain) is drawn from a study of OX40 agonist ivuxolimab in advanced cancers. Study at large: Three patients responded partially, comprising one with hepatocellular carcinoma and two with cutaneous melanoma. Study-level findings and limits: Clonal expansion from baseline to week 6 occurred in both CD4+ and CD8+ T cells.

In germline, CDR1 is SGHVS, CDR2 FQNEAQ. The CDR3 extends over 19 amino acids. The V end lost 3 bases, the J end lost 0 bases, and 18 bases lay between the germline ends. Clones were sequenced by immunoSEQ multiplex PCR, and TCRdb holds only the in-frame ones, with some missing. The sample records approximately 92,000 clones, 84% being singletons. Prior autoimmune disease or systemic immunosuppression barred patients. Sampled blood was obtained at baseline, cycle 4 day 1, and cycle 7 day 1. Points on this clone: Its specificity is not known.

The sample consisted of CD4+ or CD8+ T cells sorted from blood, taken in a trial of the OX40 agonist ivuxolimab. The chain combines TRBV7-8 with TRBJ1-6, with D possibly matching TRBD1 (5 bases). The TCR comes from an adult with an advanced solid tumor such as melanoma, head and neck, liver or kidney cancer. The CDR3 region is CASSFKFDSLSSYNSPLHF. The CDR3 coding sequence is TGTGCCAGCAGCTTCAAATTCGACAGCCTTAGCTCCTATAATTCACCCCTCCACTTT. The variable domain in full, with the rest retrieved from reference TRBV7-8 and TRBJ1-6, is GAGVSQSPRYKVAKRGQDVALRCDPISGHVSLFWYQQALGQGPEFLTYFQNEAQLDKSGLPSDRFFAERPEGSVSTLKIQRTQQEDSAVYLCASSFKFDSLSSYNSPLHFGNGTRLTVT.